This TCR beta chain is drawn from a study of blood T cell repertoires in COVID-19. V was cut by 1 base and J by 3 bases, with 9 bases left in between. The CDR3 extends over 14 amino acids. Germline V gives CDR1 SGHTA, CDR2 FQGTGA. TCRdb's table, derived via immunoSEQ multiplex PCR, lists solely in-frame clones and lacks some. The table lists fewer than 200,000 clones, 92% of them singletons, with 4.5% to 5% in the top ten. Material: peripheral blood. The sequence derives from a man in his thirties or forties with COVID-19, enrolled during active disease. The J gene is TRBJ1-2, the V gene TRBV7-3; D remains ambiguous. CDR3 residues: CASSLSRRDYGYTF. The DNA for the CDR3 is TGTGCCAGCAGCTTAAGTAGAAGAGACTATGGCTACACCTTC. The variable domain in full, completed from reference TRBV7-3 and TRBJ1-2, reads GAGVSQTPSNKVTEKGKYVELRCDPISGHTALYWYRQSLGQGPEFLIYFQGTGAADDSGLPNDRFFAVRPEGSVSTLKIQRTERGDSAVYLCASSLSRRDYGYTFGSGTRLTVV.